This T cell receptor (beta chain) was identified during a study of cytotoxic CD8 clonotypes in ibrutinib-treated CLL. Background on the study: After a median of around 70 months, 14 patients stayed remitted and some 12 progressed; responses had been partial in some 25 and complete in 2. The study's findings and limits: Rising at ibrutinib response, clonality subsequently fell back toward baseline at progression. Contraction or stability on treatment characterized the public clonotypes, which were uncommon.

This clone was seen once. No antigen is known for it. Trimming took 1 base from V and 2 from J, leaving 12 bases between them. The CDR3 runs 15 residues. CDR1 and CDR2 from the germline V gene are SGHTA and FQGNSA. Generated by immunoSEQ multiplex PCR, the TCRdb table keeps only in-frame clones and is missing some. This sample has 150,000 to 200,000 clones, with around nine tenths found just once. The clonotype was recovered from a human donor with chronic lymphocytic leukemia. V usage is TRBV7-2 and J usage is TRBJ2-7; D not certain. The specimen was PBMCs, collected at disease progression, from a patient treated with ibrutinib. CDR3 protein: CASSLGDRITYEQYF. Written as DNA, the CDR3 is TGTGCCAGCAGCTTAGGTGACCGCATTACCTACGAGCAGTACTTC.